This record looks at one T cell receptor (beta chain) sequence and its context. The antigen is unknown. The data were obtained in a study of T cell responses to AZD1222 COVID-19 vaccine. Findings and caveats of the study: The study reported that nearly half of spike-specific TCRs target unmutated variant regions. Vaccine-associated CD4 TCRs spanned spike, dominant at 160-218 and 743-854.

Profiled with immunoSEQ multiplex PCR; TCRdb holds only in-frame clones, not every one. This sample yields approximately 190,000 clones, of which just over 90% are seen a single time; 0.75% to 1% belongs to the top ten. This TCR came from an adult in good health. Here the sequenced sample was peripheral blood, taken on day 0 of AZD1222 vaccination.

The CDR3 loop is CASSPTPNTEAFF. The CDR3 bases are TGTGCCAGCAGCCCGACACCGAACACTGAAGCTTTCTTT. The chain employs TRBV3-1 (or the pseudogene TRBV3-2) and TRBJ1-1; no reliable D call. Germline V gene data show CDR1 as LGHDT and CDR2 as YNNKEL (reference sequence). V shed 4 bases and J shed 1 base, with 7 bases lying between them. This CDR3 contains 13 residues.